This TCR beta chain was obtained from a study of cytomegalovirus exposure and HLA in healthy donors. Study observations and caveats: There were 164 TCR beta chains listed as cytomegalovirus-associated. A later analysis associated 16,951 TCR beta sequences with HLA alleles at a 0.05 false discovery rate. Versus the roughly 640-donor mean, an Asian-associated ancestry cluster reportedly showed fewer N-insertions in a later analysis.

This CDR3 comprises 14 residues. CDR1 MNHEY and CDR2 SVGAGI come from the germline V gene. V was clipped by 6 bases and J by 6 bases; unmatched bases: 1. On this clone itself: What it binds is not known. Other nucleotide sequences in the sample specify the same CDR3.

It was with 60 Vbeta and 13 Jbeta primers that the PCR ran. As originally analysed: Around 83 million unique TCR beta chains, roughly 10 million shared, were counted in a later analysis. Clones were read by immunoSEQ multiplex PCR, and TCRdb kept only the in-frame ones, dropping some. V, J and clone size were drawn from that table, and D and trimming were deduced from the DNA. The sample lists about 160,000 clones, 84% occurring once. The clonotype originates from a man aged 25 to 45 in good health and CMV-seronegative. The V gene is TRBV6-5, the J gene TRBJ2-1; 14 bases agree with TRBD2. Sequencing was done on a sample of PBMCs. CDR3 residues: CASSGLAGGNEQFF. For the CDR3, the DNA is TGTGCCAGCAGCGGACTAGCGGGGGGCAATGAGCAGTTCTTC.